One sample yielded the 32 T cell receptor beta chains listed below, sequenced in a study of blood T cell repertoires in COVID-19. The assay was immunoSEQ multiplex PCR, and TCRdb's table has in-frame clones only and misses some. This sample has 400,000 to 450,000 clones, with about nine tenths found just once. Sequenced sample: PBMCs or T cells enriched from blood (not recorded which). The receptors shown here come from a young man who had recovered from COVID-19.

The chain recombines TRBV21-1 with TRBJ2-1; the table's D call TRBD2 went unverified against the DNA. TRBV21-1 is marked as a pseudogene. The CDR3 loop spans 14 amino acids. In DNA, the CDR3 is TGTGCCAGCGCCCCTCTCTACGGGAGGAATGAGCAGTTCTTC. Residues: CASAPLYGRNEQFF.

Written as DNA, the CDR3 is TGTGCCAGCAGCGTCCGGACAGGCTCGACCCCTGAAGCTTTCTTT. Its protein product is CASSVRTGSTPEAFF. The chain uses TRBV21-1 and TRBJ1-1; the listed D gene, TRBD1, was not tested against the DNA. TRBV21-1 is a pseudogene locus. This CDR3 contains 15 residues.

The chain joins TRBV6-1 to TRBJ1-1, with TRBD1 matching over 9 bases. With 0 bases clipped from V and 8 bases from J, the junction kept 4 bases outside the gene matches. Germline CDR1 MNHNS, CDR2 SASEGT. There are 14 residues in the CDR3. The CDR3 sequence is CASSEAGGTGEAFF. The CDR3 DNA reads as TGTGCCAGCAGTGAAGCGGGGGGGACAGGGGAAGCTTTCTTT.

The genes are TRBV28 and TRBJ2-7, with 11 bases matching TRBD2. V shed 5 bases and J 3 bases; nucleotides not matched to a gene: 12. CDR3 length: 17 residues. Germline V lookup: CDR1 MDHEN, CDR2 SYDVKM. The DNA for the CDR3 is TGTGCCAGCAGTCCCTTCGCTAAGACTAGCGGGGACTACGAGCAGTACTTC. It encodes CASSPFAKTSGDYEQYF.

In its sample, this clone was seen once. The V call is TRBV6-4, the J call TRBJ1-2, with 8 bases lining up with TRBD1. V lost 6 bases and J lost 5; bases outside the gene matches: 11. Germline V gives CDR1 MRHNA, CDR2 SNTAGT. The CDR3 sequence is 15 residues long. The CDR3 region has the DNA TGTGCCAGCAGCGCTACCGGGACAGGCTCTTATGGCTACACCTTC. Protein: CASSATGTGSYGYTF.

The genes are TRBV7-9 and TRBJ2-1, with a possible D match to TRBD1 (5 bases). The CDR3 loop spans 14 amino acids. CDR1 and CDR2 from the germline V gene are SEHNR and FQNEAQ (reference sequence). V lost 6 bases to trimming and J lost 5 bases, with 14 bases between them. The CDR3 DNA sequence: TGTGCCAGCAGTCCGACAGACAGCGACAATGAGCAGTTCTTC. Its protein product is CASSPTDSDNEQFF. Complete variable domain (other parts from reference TRBV7-9 and TRBJ2-1): DTGVSQNPRHKITKRGQNVTFRCDPISEHNRLYWYRQTLGQGPEFLTYFQNEAQLEKSRLLSDRFSAERPKGSFSTLEIQRTEQGDSAMYLCASSPTDSDNEQFFGPGTRLTVL.

The chain links TRBV19 to TRBJ1-5, with D uncertain. CDR1 is LNHDA, CDR2 SQIVND, per germline (reference sequence). The CDR3 contains 13 residues. V was cut by 1 base and J by 6 bases, with 7 bases left in between. CDR3: CASSIGLAQPQHF. The CDR3 nucleotides read TGTGCCAGTAGTATAGGGTTAGCTCAGCCCCAGCATTTT.

The chain joins TRBV24-1 to TRBJ2-3; 7 bases align to TRBD1. The trim removed 2 bases at V and 1 base at J, leaving 5 bases unmatched. This CDR3 is 16 amino acids long. Per the germline V gene, CDR1 is KGHDR and CDR2 is SFDVKD. CDR3 DNA: TGTGCCACCAGTGATTCCGGGACAGAACGCACAGATACGCAGTATTTT. It specifies CATSDSGTERTDTQYF.

A remark on this clone: Other DNA sequences in this specimen translate into the identical CDR3. The chain carries TRBV7-9 and TRBJ1-6; TRBD1 matches at 7 bases. Germline V CDR1 and CDR2: SEHNR, FQNEAQ (reference sequence). J was trimmed by 7 bases and V by 4 bases; bases with no gene match: 7. This CDR3 spans 15 amino acids. CDR3 sequence (DNA): TGTGCCAGCAGCTACAGGGGTAGAGGAAATTCACCCCTCCACTTT. Amino acids: CASSYRGRGNSPLHF.

This clone occurred once. This chain joins TRBV11-3 and TRBJ1-6; 11 bases line up with TRBD1. After removal of 4 bases from V and 6 bases from J, the junction contained 5 bases not matched to a gene. The germline V gene encodes CDR1 SGHNT and CDR2 YENEEA. The CDR3 is made up of 16 amino acids. CDR3 amino acids: CASSSRGQGANSPLHF. The DNA of the CDR3 is TGTGCCAGCAGCTCCCGCGGACAGGGGGCTAATTCACCCCTCCACTTT.

This sequence joins TRBV7-3 and TRBJ2-7, with D hard to call. This CDR3 has 13 residues. Per germline, CDR1 SGHTA and CDR2 FQGTGA. With 2 bases removed from V and 6 bases from J, the gap between germline ends came to 11 bases. The CDR3 bases are TGTGCCAGCAGCTTAGACATCTCAGGCGAGCAGTACTTC. Residues: CASSLDISGEQYF.

The chain uses TRBV4-1 and TRBJ1-2; 7 bases line up with TRBD1. The CDR3 sequence is 16 residues long. Germline loops: CDR1 MGHRA, CDR2 YSYEKL. The J segment lost 7 bases and the V segment lost 0 bases, leaving 11 bases of the junction unmatched. The CDR3 reads CASSQEGGGGTGGYTF. In nucleotides, the CDR3 is TGCGCCAGCAGCCAAGAAGGAGGAGGGGGCACCGGTGGCTACACCTTC.

The V and J genes are TRBV3-1 (or the pseudogene TRBV3-2) and TRBJ1-1, with D possibly being TRBD1 (5 bases). The germline V gene has CDR1 LGHDT and CDR2 YNNKEL (reference sequence). CDR3 length: 13 residues. The V and J ends lost 3 bases and 8 bases respectively, with 13 bases between them. CDR3 sequence reads: CASSQSGTPEAFF. Written as DNA, the CDR3 is TGTGCCAGCAGCCAGTCCGGGACTCCCGAAGCTTTCTTT.

The genes are TRBV6-5 and TRBJ1-4, with 7 bases matching TRBD1. Germline CDR1 reads MNHEY; CDR2 reads SVGAGI. V lost 8 bases and J lost 7; bases outside the gene matches: 4. This CDR3 spans 12 amino acids. The CDR3, as DNA: TGTGCCAGCCGGACAGGTGGTGAAAAACTGTTTTTT. This encodes CASRTGGEKLFF.

The rearrangement uses TRBV9 and TRBJ1-2; D is possibly TRBD1 (5 bases). CDR1 and CDR2 (germline): SGDLS, YYNGEE. CDR3 length: 14 amino acids. V was trimmed by 0 bases and J by 7 bases, leaving 13 bases between them. CDR3 in amino acids: CASSVAAGSGGYTF. The DNA for the CDR3 is TGTGCCAGCAGCGTAGCGGCAGGGTCGGGTGGCTACACCTTC.

This sequence joins TRBV6-5 and TRBJ1-1, with 9 bases that match TRBD1. V dropped 5 bases and J dropped 5; count of bases not matched to a gene: 6. This CDR3 region has 14 residues. Germline CDR1 and CDR2: MNHEY and SVGAGI. The CDR3 spells CASSPGQGRTEAFF. The CDR3 nucleotides read TGTGCCAGCAGTCCGGGACAGGGACGGACTGAAGCTTTCTTT.

The rearrangement joins TRBV3-1 (or the pseudogene TRBV3-2) to TRBJ1-2; D is uncertain. V lost 1 base to trimming and J lost 5 bases, with 11 bases between them. Germline assignment: CDR1 LGHDT and CDR2 YNNKEL (reference sequence). There are 14 residues in the CDR3. Written as DNA, the CDR3 is TGTGCCAGCAGCCAAGGAGGACTCGGGTATGGCTACACCTTC. Protein: CASSQGGLGYGYTF.

This clone was observed a handful of times. The V gene is TRBV11-2, the J gene TRBJ2-7, with TRBD2 identical over 8 bases. The junction had 6 bases not matched to a gene; V was cut back by 1 base and J by 7 bases. In germline, CDR1 is SGHAT, CDR2 FQNNGV. The CDR3 loop spans 14 amino acids. The CDR3 loop is CASSLAGGPWEQYF. The CDR3 coding sequence is TGTGCCAGCAGCTTAGCGGGGGGGCCCTGGGAGCAGTACTTC.

This rearrangement joins TRBV9 to TRBJ1-2; D unclear. The CDR3 sequence is 15 residues long. Looked up from germline, CDR1 is SGDLS and CDR2 is YYNGEE. V gave up 4 bases and J gave up 0 bases, with 13 bases separating them. This CDR3 is CASSPAGSPNYGYTF. CDR3 bases: TGTGCCAGCAGCCCCGCGGGCAGTCCTAACTATGGCTACACCTTC.

The V gene is TRBV11-2, the J gene TRBJ2-7; D might be TRBD1 (6 bases). Germline assignment: CDR1 SGHAT and CDR2 FQNNGV. This CDR3 is built from 12 residues. Between the trimmed V and J ends, which lost 5 bases and 4 bases, there was a span of 9 bases. The CDR3 DNA is TGTGCCAGCAGCCGAGGACAGTACGAGCAGTACTTC. Amino acids: CASSRGQYEQYF.

The rearrangement uses TRBV3-1 (or the pseudogene TRBV3-2) and TRBJ2-7; D is possibly TRBD2 (6 bases). Germline CDR1 is LGHDT and CDR2 is YNNKEL (reference sequence). The CDR3 has 15 residues. Trimming cost V 4 bases and J 0 bases, with 13 bases left between them. CDR3 DNA: TGTGCCAGCAGCCGGGGGGTAGCGGCCTCCTACGAGCAGTACTTC. It translates to CASSRGVAASYEQYF.

This clone was seen once. V gene TRBV7-2 combines with J gene TRBJ2-7; D gene unclear. CDR1 and CDR2 (germline): SGHTA, FQGNSA. This CDR3 has 12 amino acids. V lost 2 bases and J 4 bases, leaving 6 bases between the germline ends. The CDR3 here is CASSLSFYEQYF. As DNA, the CDR3 is TGTGCCAGCAGCTTATCTTTTTACGAGCAGTACTTC.

The chain joins TRBV7-2 to TRBJ1-5; TRBD1 is a possible D gene (6 bases). Trimming took 3 bases from V and 7 from J, leaving 13 bases between them. CDR1 SGHTA and CDR2 FQGNSA come from the germline V gene. The CDR3 loop spans 14 amino acids. The CDR3 bases are TGTGCCAGCAGCTTCGGCAGGGGTAAGCAGCCCCAGCATTTT. It yields the protein CASSFGRGKQPQHF.

In this sample, this clone turned up once. The J gene is TRBJ2-5, the V gene TRBV7-8, with D perhaps TRBD2 (6 bases). The CDR3 is 12 amino acids. CDR1 is SGHVS and CDR2 is FQNEAQ in the germline V gene. Trimming cost V 5 bases and J 4 bases, with 8 bases left between them. This CDR3 is CASSRGGETQYF. DNA for the CDR3: TGTGCCAGCAGCCGGGGAGGAGAGACCCAGTACTTC.

The CDR3 loop is CASSARTSGAGELFF. Written as DNA, the CDR3 is TGTGCCAGTAGTGCAAGGACTAGCGGAGCCGGGGAGCTGTTTTTT. The V call is TRBV19, the J call TRBJ2-2, with 10 nucleotides matching TRBD2. Germline V gene sequence: CDR1 LNHDA, CDR2 SQIVND (reference sequence). This CDR3 is 15 amino acids long. The junction had 6 bases not matched to a gene; V was cut back by 5 bases and J by 6 bases.

The chain combines TRBV28 with TRBJ2-3; 9 bases are shared with TRBD2. The V gene's germline CDR1 is MDHEN and CDR2 SYDVKM. V trimming: 2 bases; J trimming: 6 bases; junction bases outside the gene matches: 3. CDR3 size: 14 residues. DNA of the CDR3: TGTGCCAGCAGTTTAGCGGGGGGGCAGGATACGCAGTATTTT. Translating gives CASSLAGGQDTQYF.

The gene calls are TRBV6-1 and TRBJ1-6, with 7 bases aligning to TRBD1. J was trimmed by 2 bases and V by 2 bases; bases with no gene match: 6. Per the germline V gene, CDR1 is MNHNS and CDR2 is SASEGT. The CDR3 covers 17 residues. The CDR3 reads CASSEPTGTAYNSPLHF. The CDR3 DNA is TGTGCCAGCAGTGAACCGACAGGGACAGCCTATAATTCACCCCTCCACTTT.

V gene TRBV28 combines with J gene TRBJ2-7, with D maybe TRBD1 (5 bases). The germline gives CDR1 MDHEN, CDR2 SYDVKM. The germline V and J ends were trimmed by 5 bases and 3 bases, with 8 bases remaining between them. The CDR3 is 12 residues long. DNA for the CDR3: TGTGCCAGCAGTAGACAGCACTACGAGCAGTACTTC. Translated, it gives CASSRQHYEQYF.

The rearrangement uses TRBV7-8 and TRBJ2-6; D is unresolved. The V gene's germline CDR1 is SGHVS and CDR2 FQNEAQ. The CDR3 runs to 16 residues. V gave up 3 bases and J gave up 2 bases, with 11 bases separating them. The CDR3 coding sequence is TGTGCCAGCAGCTTCCTGTCGGAGCCTGGGGCCAACGTCCTGACTTTC. This translates into CASSFLSEPGANVLTF.

The chain uses TRBV5-1 and TRBJ2-2, with D perhaps matching TRBD1 (5 bases). CDR1 SGHRS and CDR2 YFSETQ come from the germline V gene. The CDR3 consists of 16 residues. V was trimmed by 3 bases and J by 3 bases, leaving 15 bases between them. CDR3 nucleotide sequence: TGCGCCAGCAGCTCGAATTGGGTAGGGGACACCGGGGAGCTGTTTTTT. This encodes CASSSNWVGDTGELFF.

The genes are TRBV12-3 or TRBV12-4 and TRBJ1-4; no reliable D call. V lost 3 bases and J 6 bases, leaving 2 bases between the germline ends. The CDR3 has 11 residues. As DNA, the CDR3 is TGTGCCAGCAGTTTCTATGAAAAACTGTTTTTT. This sequence encodes CASSFYEKLFF.

V gene TRBV5-4 combines with J gene TRBJ1-1; 9 bases map to TRBD1. This CDR3 spans 14 amino acids. V was clipped by 5 bases and J by 5 bases; unmatched bases: 7. The germline CDR1 and CDR2 sequences are SGHNT and YYREEE (reference sequence). The CDR3, as DNA: TGTGCCAGCAGTTACGGGACAGGGTGGACTGAAGCTTTCTTT. Residues: CASSYGTGWTEAFF.